Listed below are T cell receptor beta chains from one sample, sequenced in a study of tumor-infiltrating lymphocytes in oesophageal squamous cell carcinoma. MiXCR, run by TCRdb on the PCR reads, gives a single entry per CDR3 protein. The table lists some 22,000 distinct CDR3 sequences, more than 30% of them singletons. Sequencing was done on a sample of esophageal tumor tissue. Receptors originate from a male donor with esophageal squamous cell carcinoma. Both conserved end residues are part of each CDR3. D genes are given only for firm matches. A row's size may be missing; if present it is once, few, many or a size class.

TRBJ2-3 | TRBV7-2 | . | . | CASSHLVQGADTQYF | TGTGCCAGCAGCCACCTCGTACAGGGCGCAGATACGCAGTATTTT
TRBJ1-1 | TRBV7-7 | once | . | CASSLGFGTEAFF | TGTGCTAGCAGCTTAGGATTTGGGACGGAAGCTTTCTTT
TRBJ2-2 | TRBV19 | many | TRBD1 | CASSIAGQGAGELFF | TGTGCCAGTAGTATAGCGGGACAGGGGGCCGGGGAGCTGTTTTTT
TRBJ2-1 | TRBV28 | once | . | CASSAVWNEQFF | TGTGCCAGCAGCGCGGTGTGGAATGAGCAGTTCTTC
TRBJ2-3 | TRBV28 | . | TRBD1 | CASTGTGDFTDTQYF | TGTGCCAGCACCGGGACAGGAGACTTCACAGATACGCAGTATTTT
TRBJ2-1 | TRBV24-1 | many | TRBD2 | CATSGMTSGRAASSYNEQFF | TGTGCCACCAGTGGTATGACTAGCGGGAGGGCCGCGAGCTCCTACAATGAGCAGTTCTTC
TRBJ2-7 | TRBV6-1 | many | . | CASSLISGSYEQYF | TGTGCCAGCAGCTTGATTAGCGGCTCCTACGAGCAGTACTTC
TRBJ2-4 | TRBV3-1 | . | . | CASSARDRRNIQYF | TGTGCCAGCAGCGCACGGGACCGCCGAAACATTCAGTACTTC
TRBJ2-5 | TRBV7-9 | many | . | CASSLEASEQYF | TGTGCCAGCAGCTTAGAGGCTAGTGAGCAGTACTTC
TRBJ2-7 | TRBV19 | many | TRBD1 | CASSDRAGSYEQYF | TGTGCCAGTAGTGACAGGGCGGGCTCCTACGAGCAGTACTTC
TRBJ2-7 | TRBV28 | medium-sized | . | CASSSYTRRSSYEQYF | TGTGCCAGCAGTTCATATACTAGAAGGTCGTCCTACGAGCAGTACTTC
TRBJ2-2 | TRBV7-7 | many | . | CASGQAATGELFF | TGTGCTAGTGGGCAGGCAGCCACCGGGGAGCTGTTTTTT
TRBJ1-2 | TRBV28 | . | TRBD1 | CASSLRTGTGVIYGYTF | TGTGCCAGCAGTTTACGTACCGGGACAGGGGTTATATATGGCTACACCTTC
TRBJ2-5 | TRBV6-2/TRBV6-3 | . | . | CASSPPGETQYF | TGTGCCAGCAGCCCCCCCGGAGAGACCCAGTACTTC
TRBJ2-1 | TRBV24-1 | few | . | CATSGSGGGRGYNEQFF | TGTGCCACCAGTGGAAGCGGAGGGGGACGCGGGTACAATGAGCAGTTCTTC
TRBJ1-2 | TRBV7-2 | medium-sized | TRBD1 | CASSDVYRAGTGAYGYTF | TGTGCCAGCAGCGACGTTTATCGTGCCGGGACAGGGGCCTATGGCTACACCTTC
TRBJ2-7 | TRBV18 | many | TRBD1 | CASSPTGEPYEQYF | TGTGCCAGCTCACCTACAGGGGAACCCTACGAGCAGTACTTC
TRBJ2-4 | TRBV4-3 | . | . | CASSQDRGVRGKNIQYF | TGCGCCAGCAGCCAAGATCGGGGAGTCAGGGGCAAAAACATTCAGTACTTC
TRBJ2-1 | TRBV11-3 | . | TRBD2 | CASSLDPRLANSSYNEQFF | TGTGCCAGCAGCTTAGATCCTCGACTAGCGAATAGCTCCTACAATGAGCAGTTCTTC
TRBJ2-7 | TRBV19 | few | . | CASSTQGREQYF | TGTGCCAGTAGTACCCAGGGGCGCGAGCAGTACTTC
TRBJ1-5 | TRBV7-2 | . | . | CASSPGRNQPQHF | TGTGCCAGCAGCCCGGGACGGAATCAGCCCCAGCATTTT
TRBJ2-5 | TRBV6-1 | . | . | CASSEDPGASWAETQYF | TGTGCCAGCAGTGAGGACCCGGGGGCATCCTGGGCGGAGACCCAGTACTTC
TRBJ1-1 | TRBV7-2 | . | TRBD1 | CASSPRQGLDTEAFF | TGTGCCAGCAGCCCCAGACAGGGCTTGGACACTGAAGCTTTCTTT
TRBJ2-7 | TRBV6-1 | many | TRBD1 | CASSNIVFRGSSYEQYF | TGTGCCAGCAGCAACATCGTATTCAGGGGGAGCTCCTACGAGCAGTACTTC
TRBJ2-5 | TRBV12-3/TRBV12-4 | . | . | CASSEYNEQYF | TGTGCCAGCAGCGAATACAATGAGCAGTACTTC
TRBJ2-7 | TRBV7-8 | medium-sized | . | CASSRNYRSAEHYEQYF | TGTGCCAGCAGCCGTAATTATCGGTCTGCGGAGCACTACGAGCAGTACTTC
TRBJ2-7 | TRBV28 | . | . | CASRPPQGRDEQYF | TGTGCCAGCAGGCCCCCCCAGGGGAGAGACGAGCAGTACTTC
TRBJ1-2 | TRBV7-9 | medium-sized | TRBD1 | CASSYTGTGLQGYTF | TGTGCCAGCAGCTATACCGGGACAGGGCTTCAGGGCTACACCTTC